The 16 T cell receptor beta chains given below trace back to one sample, sequenced in a study of blood T cell repertoires in COVID-19. Repertoires were generated with immunoSEQ multiplex PCR, while TCRdb's copy carries only in-frame clones and drops some. The table includes about 410,000 clones, about 91% detected once. The sample was peripheral blood. The receptors stem from a woman in her forties with COVID-19, enrolled during active disease.

This clone was seen once. The rearrangement uses TRBV28 and TRBJ2-2; 8 positions agree with TRBD1. The CDR3 covers 14 residues. With 11 bases clipped from V and 7 bases from J, the junction kept 12 bases outside the gene matches. Germline V gene lookup returns CDR1 MDHEN and CDR2 SYDVKM. The CDR3 bases are TGTGCCGTCCAACCAGGGGGCTGGAGCGGGGAGCTGTTTTTT. Its translation: CAVQPGGWSGELFF.

This rearrangement joins TRBV19 to TRBJ1-1, with 7 bases matching TRBD1. The V gene end was trimmed by 6 bases and the J gene end by 4 bases; junction bases not matched to a gene: 11. The germline gives CDR1 LNHDA, CDR2 SQIVND (reference sequence). The CDR3 has 15 residues. In nucleotides, the CDR3 is TGTGCCAGTAGGATTCAGGGGGATCGTGGCACTGAAGCTTTCTTT. Its protein product is CASRIQGDRGTEAFF.

This chain uses TRBV5-6 with TRBJ2-2; TRBD2 agrees at 10 bases. The CDR3 is 17 residues long. Germline assignment: CDR1 SGHDT and CDR2 YYEEEE. J was trimmed by 3 bases and V by 1 base; bases with no gene match: 6. Written as DNA, the CDR3 is TGTGCCAGCAGCTTGTGGGTAGCGGGAGGATACACCGGGGAGCTGTTTTTT. This sequence encodes CASSLWVAGGYTGELFF.

This chain connects TRBV5-1 to TRBJ1-5, with no clear D. Trimming pared 4 bases from V and 4 bases from J, leaving 12 bases between. The CDR3 contains 14 residues. The germline gives CDR1 SGHRS, CDR2 YFSETQ. The CDR3 coding sequence is TGCGCCAGCAGCCGGATCAGGACTAATCAGCCCCAGCATTTT. Translated, it gives CASSRIRTNQPQHF.

The gene calls are TRBV7-2 and TRBJ1-2, with 8 bases identical to TRBD1. The CDR3 totals 15 residues. Germline trimming cut 5 bases from V and 4 bases from J; bases unmatched to any gene: 9. Germline V lookup: CDR1 SGHTA, CDR2 FQGNSA. CDR3 sequence reads: CASSPRDRLLYGYTF. The CDR3 nucleotides are TGTGCCAGCAGCCCCCGGGACAGGCTCCTCTATGGCTACACCTTC.

This clone was seen a single time. J is TRBJ2-2 and V is TRBV23-1, with D perhaps TRBD2 (5 bases). TRBV23-1 is known as an ORF, though its function is uncertain. This CDR3 region has 15 residues. Trimming removed 0 bases at V and 4 bases at J, with 9 bases between. The CDR3 nucleotides read TGCGCCAGCAGTCAATCTAGCGTGACCACCGGGGAGCTGTTTTTT. As protein: CASSQSSVTTGELFF.

The chain uses TRBV19 and TRBJ1-2, with 7 bases matching TRBD1. J lost 5 bases, V lost 6 bases, and 6 bases had no gene match. This CDR3 is 13 amino acids long. Per the germline V gene, CDR1 is LNHDA and CDR2 is SQIVND (reference sequence). The CDR3: CASSGTVFYGYTF. Here the CDR3 DNA reads TGTGCCAGTAGCGGGACAGTATTTTATGGCTACACCTTC.

The CDR3 DNA sequence: TGTGCCAGCACGACGTCTTGGGTATCAGGGGTAGAGACCCAGTACTTC. It encodes CASTTSWVSGVETQYF. The chain employs TRBV7-8 and TRBJ2-5; weak D call: TRBD1 (6 bases). This CDR3 is built from 16 residues. Germline V gene lookup returns CDR1 SGHVS and CDR2 FQNEAQ. V lost 7 bases to trimming and J lost 4 bases, with 22 bases between them.

V and J are TRBV15 and TRBJ1-4; TRBD1 is a possible D gene (5 bases). The germline V gene has CDR1 LNHNV and CDR2 YYDKDF (reference sequence). Trimming left V 5 bases short and J 6 bases short, with 13 bases between. This CDR3 spans 14 amino acids. Here the CDR3 reads CATSLVGGDEKLFF. In DNA, the CDR3 is TGTGCCACCAGCCTCGTCGGGGGTGATGAAAAACTGTTTTTT.

This clone has just a few counts. The rearrangement joins TRBV19 to TRBJ2-5, with D possibly matching TRBD1 (6 bases). With 3 bases removed from V and 1 base from J, the gap between germline ends came to 9 bases. Looked up from germline, CDR1 is LNHDA and CDR2 is SQIVND (reference sequence). The CDR3 runs 14 residues. CDR3 in amino acids: CASSISTGQETQYF. As DNA, the CDR3 is TGTGCCAGTAGTATTTCGACAGGCCAAGAGACCCAGTACTTC.

V is TRBV5-1 and J is TRBJ2-3; 9 bases line up with TRBD2. This CDR3 is built from 18 residues. Germline V gene data show CDR1 as SGHRS and CDR2 as YFSETQ. V shed 7 bases, J shed 3 bases, and the junction held 18 bases outside the gene matches. CDR3 sequence reads: CASSLNGIGSGGTDTQYF. Here the CDR3 DNA reads TGCGCCAGCTCCCTGAATGGTATCGGGAGCGGGGGGACAGATACGCAGTATTTT. The full variable domain, its missing parts supplied by reference TRBV5-1 and TRBJ2-3, is KAGVTQTPRYLIKTRGQQVTLSCSPISGHRSVSWYQQTPGQGLQFLFEYFSETQRNKGNFPGRFSGRQFSNSRSEMNVSTLELGDSALYLCASSLNGIGSGGTDTQYFGPGTRLTVL.

The CDR3 loop is CASSLGAGSSGGPVGQFF. DNA for the CDR3: TGTGCCAGCAGCTTAGGAGCAGGGTCTAGCGGGGGGCCCGTGGGGCAGTTCTTC. V is TRBV7-2 and J is TRBJ2-1, with 11 bases that match TRBD2. Trimming at V came to 1 base and at J to 12 bases, leaving 17 bases not matched to a gene. CDR1 is SGHTA and CDR2 is FQGNSA in the germline V gene. There are 18 residues in the CDR3. Drawing the rest from reference TRBV7-2 and TRBJ2-1, the complete variable domain is GAGVSQSPSNKVTEKGKDVELRCDPISGHTALYWYRQSLGQGLEFLIYFQGNSAPDKSGLPSDRFSAERTGGSVSTLTIQRTQQEDSAVYLCASSLGAGSSGGPVGQFFGPGTRLTVL.

The chain employs TRBV18 and TRBJ2-7; 7 bases line up with TRBD1. The CDR3 runs 17 residues. Per the germline V gene, CDR1 is KGHSH and CDR2 is LQKENI. Unmatched junction bases numbered 15, after V lost 4 bases and J lost 3 bases. The CDR3 reads CASSQLSTGSYDYEQYF. CDR3 nucleotides: TGTGCCAGCTCACAACTCTCGACAGGGTCTTATGACTACGAGCAGTACTTC. Filled out from reference TRBV18 and TRBJ2-7, the complete variable domain reads NAGVMQNPRHLVRRRGQEARLRCSPMKGHSHVYWYRQLPEEGLKFMVYLQKENIIDESGMPKERFSAEFPKEGPSILRIQQVVRGDSAAYFCASSQLSTGSYDYEQYFGPGTRLTVT.

The rearrangement uses TRBV7-2 and TRBJ1-3, with TRBD1 identical over 7 bases. V was clipped by 4 bases and J by 4 bases; unmatched bases: 4. CDR3 length: 14 amino acids. Germline-derived CDR1 and CDR2 are SGHTA and FQGNSA. The CDR3 DNA sequence: TGTGCCAGCAGCTCGACAGGGCGGGGAAACACCATATATTTT. It specifies CASSSTGRGNTIYF.

The V and J genes are TRBV15 and TRBJ1-2; D unclear. The V end lost 5 bases, the J end lost 3 bases, and 13 bases lay between the germline ends. This CDR3 is built from 14 residues. Germline V gene lookup returns CDR1 LNHNV and CDR2 YYDKDF (reference sequence). CDR3 sequence reads: CATSSFGWDYGYTF. The CDR3 coding sequence is TGTGCCACCAGCTCCTTCGGGTGGGACTATGGCTACACCTTC.

The chain has TRBV7-3 and TRBJ1-2; no clear D gene. The germline gives CDR1 SGHTA, CDR2 FQGTGA. The CDR3 extends over 14 amino acids. The V and J ends lost 4 bases and 7 bases respectively, with 16 bases between them. Here the CDR3 reads CASSSPGRRGGYTF. The CDR3 DNA follows: TGTGCCAGCAGCTCCCCGGGTAGACGTGGTGGCTACACCTTC.